This TCR beta chain was profiled in a study of OX40 agonist ivuxolimab in advanced cancers. Across the study: A male proportion of around 86% was recorded, with mean age about 54 years and range about 23 to 80.

This CDR3 region has 14 residues. V was clipped by 2 bases and J by 10 bases, with 12 bases between them. Germline lookup yields CDR1 SGHDN and CDR2 FVKESK. The method was immunoSEQ multiplex PCR; TCRdb's version includes in-frame clones alone and lacks a portion of them. The sample lists tens of thousands of clones, roughly nine tenths occurring once. The source material was CD4+ or CD8+ T cells sorted from blood, sampled in a trial of the OX40 agonist ivuxolimab. This receptor was taken from an adult with an advanced solid tumor such as melanoma, head and neck, liver or kidney cancer. The gene calls are TRBV14 and TRBJ1-6; D is unresolved. CDR3 DNA sequence: TGTGCCAGCAGCCAAACCGCCACAGTCTCACCCCTCCACTTT. Its translation is CASSQTATVSPLHF.